These 3 T cell receptor beta chains were all obtained from the same sample, sequenced in a study of T cell changes during pregnancy in multiple sclerosis. Libraries were prepared by immunoSEQ multiplex PCR; TCRdb keeps only in-frame clonotypes and omits some of them. In the table there are over 45,000 clones, about 91% of which are singletons. The material sequenced was peripheral blood, taken after pregnancy. The receptors derive from a female donor with multiple sclerosis, enrolled in a pregnancy study.

This chain connects TRBV5-4 to TRBJ1-1; TRBD1 matches 7 bases. V was pared by 4 bases and J by 1 base, with 7 bases of the junction left unmatched. The CDR3 has 15 residues. Per germline, CDR1 SGHNT and CDR2 YYREEE (reference sequence). CDR3 DNA sequence: TGTGCCAGCAGCACCCGTCGACAGGGGAACACTGAAGCTTTCTTT. It specifies CASSTRRQGNTEAFF.

The chain joins TRBV4-2 to TRBJ1-1, with 10 nucleotides matching TRBD1. This CDR3 comprises 17 residues. Trimming took 0 bases from V and 6 from J; bases not matched to a gene: 10. Looked up from germline, CDR1 is LGHNA and CDR2 is YNFKEQ. The CDR3 protein is CASSQDEGLGTGAEAFF. The DNA of the CDR3 is TGTGCCAGCAGCCAAGATGAAGGGCTTGGGACAGGGGCTGAAGCTTTCTTT.

The chain uses TRBV19 and TRBJ1-4; D call uncertain. This CDR3 has 18 residues. Germline V gives CDR1 LNHDA, CDR2 SQIVND (reference sequence). V was shortened by 3 bases and J by 0 bases, with 17 bases between the two germline ends. CDR3 DNA sequence: TGTGCCAGTAGTATGATCTCCCTGGCCGCTGCAACTAATGAAAAACTGTTTTTT. Translating it yields CASSMISLAAATNEKLFF.